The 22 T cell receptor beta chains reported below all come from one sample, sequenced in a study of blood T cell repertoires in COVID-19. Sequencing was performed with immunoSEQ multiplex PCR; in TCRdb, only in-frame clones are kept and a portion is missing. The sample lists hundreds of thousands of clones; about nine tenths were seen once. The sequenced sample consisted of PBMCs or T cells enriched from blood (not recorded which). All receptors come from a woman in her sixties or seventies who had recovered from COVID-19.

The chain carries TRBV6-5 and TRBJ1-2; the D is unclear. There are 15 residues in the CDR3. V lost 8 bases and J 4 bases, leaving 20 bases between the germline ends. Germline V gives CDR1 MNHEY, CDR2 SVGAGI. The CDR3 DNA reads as TGTGCCAGCGGCATCGAGACTCTAACCTCCTATGGCTACACCTTC. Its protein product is CASGIETLTSYGYTF.

CDR3 nucleotide sequence: TGTGCCAGCAGCTCAAGGGGGCGGGGGGCCCTAGATACGCAGTATTTT. Amino acid sequence: CASSSRGRGALDTQYF. This chain uses TRBV7-2 with TRBJ2-3; D perhaps matches TRBD2 (8 bases). CDR1 and CDR2 (germline): SGHTA, FQGNSA. V lost 4 bases to trimming and J lost 5 bases, with 19 bases between them. This CDR3 contains 16 residues.

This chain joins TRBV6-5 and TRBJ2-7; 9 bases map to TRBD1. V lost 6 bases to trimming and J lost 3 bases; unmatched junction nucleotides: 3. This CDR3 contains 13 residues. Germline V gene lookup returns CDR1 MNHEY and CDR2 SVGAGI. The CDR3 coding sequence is TGTGCCAGCAGGAGGACAGGGGACTACGAGCAGTACTTC. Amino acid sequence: CASRRTGDYEQYF.

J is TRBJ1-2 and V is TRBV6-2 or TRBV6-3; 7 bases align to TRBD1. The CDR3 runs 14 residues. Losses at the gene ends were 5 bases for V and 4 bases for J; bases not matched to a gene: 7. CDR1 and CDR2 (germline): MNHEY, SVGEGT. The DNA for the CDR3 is TGTGCCAGCAGTCTCCAGGGGGGTAGCTATGGCTACACCTTC. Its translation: CASSLQGGSYGYTF.

The chain's CDR3 is CASMRELAGQPQHF. CDR3 sequence (DNA): TGTGCCAGCATGAGGGAGTTGGCAGGACAGCCCCAGCATTTT. This chain connects TRBV2 to TRBJ1-5, with D uncertain. Trimming took 7 bases from V and 7 from J, leaving 17 bases between them. This CDR3 spans 14 amino acids. Per germline, CDR1 SNHLY and CDR2 FYNNEI.

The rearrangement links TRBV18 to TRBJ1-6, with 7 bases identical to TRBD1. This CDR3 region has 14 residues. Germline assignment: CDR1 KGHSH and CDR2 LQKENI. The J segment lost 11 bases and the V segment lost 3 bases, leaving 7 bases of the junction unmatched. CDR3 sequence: CASSPGRGDTPLHF. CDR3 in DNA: TGTGCCAGCTCACCGGGCAGGGGGGACACACCCCTCCACTTT.

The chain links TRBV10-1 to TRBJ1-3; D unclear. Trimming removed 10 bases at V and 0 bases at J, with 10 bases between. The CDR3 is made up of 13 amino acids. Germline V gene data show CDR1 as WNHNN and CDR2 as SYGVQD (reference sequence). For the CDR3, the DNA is TGCGCCACTTCAGCGAGCTCTGGAAACACCATATATTTT. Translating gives CATSASSGNTIYF.

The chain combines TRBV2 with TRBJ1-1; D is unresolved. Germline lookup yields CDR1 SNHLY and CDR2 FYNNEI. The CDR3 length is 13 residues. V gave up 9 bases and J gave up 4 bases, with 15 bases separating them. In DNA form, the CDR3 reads TGTGCCAGTGAGAAGGGAGGGATCACTGAAGCTTTCTTT. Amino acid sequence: CASEKGGITEAFF.

This chain's CDR3 is CASSRGTGDNQPQHF. DNA of the CDR3: TGCGCCAGCAGCCGCGGGACAGGGGACAATCAGCCCCAGCATTTT. The chain is built from TRBV4-1 and TRBJ1-5, with 10 bases aligning to TRBD1. This CDR3 comprises 15 residues. Germline V CDR1 and CDR2: MGHRA, YSYEKL. With 4 bases clipped from V and 3 bases from J, the junction kept 3 bases outside the gene matches.

The CDR3 here is CASSEGGGGRYGYTF. The CDR3 bases are TGTGCCAGCAGTGAAGGCGGGGGGGGAAGGTATGGCTACACCTTC. The chain links TRBV2 to TRBJ1-2; possible D gene TRBD1, 5 bases. This CDR3 spans 15 amino acids. V was pared by 1 base and J by 5 bases, with 14 bases between. From germline, CDR1 is SNHLY and CDR2 FYNNEI.

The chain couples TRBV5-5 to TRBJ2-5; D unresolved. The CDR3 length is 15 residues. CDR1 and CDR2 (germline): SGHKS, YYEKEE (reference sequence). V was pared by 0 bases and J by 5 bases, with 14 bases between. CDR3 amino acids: CASSLEAGLAETQYF. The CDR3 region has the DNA TGTGCCAGCAGCTTGGAGGCAGGTCTTGCGGAGACCCAGTACTTC. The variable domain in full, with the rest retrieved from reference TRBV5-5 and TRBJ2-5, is DAGVTQSPTHLIKTRGQQVTLRCSPISGHKSVSWYQQVLGQGPQFIFQYYEKEERGRGNFPDRFSARQFPNYSSELNVNALLLGDSALYLCASSLEAGLAETQYFGPGTRLLVL.

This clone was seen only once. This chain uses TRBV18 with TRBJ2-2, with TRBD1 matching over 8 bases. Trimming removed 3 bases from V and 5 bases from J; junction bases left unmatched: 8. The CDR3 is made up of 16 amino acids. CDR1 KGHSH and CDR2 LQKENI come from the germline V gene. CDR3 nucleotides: TGTGCCAGCTCACCGAGGGGGGACAGGTCAACCGGGGAGCTGTTTTTT. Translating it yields CASSPRGDRSTGELFF. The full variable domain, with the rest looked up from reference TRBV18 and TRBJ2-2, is NAGVMQNPRHLVRRRGQEARLRCSPMKGHSHVYWYRQLPEEGLKFMVYLQKENIIDESGMPKERFSAEFPKEGPSILRIQQVVRGDSAAYFCASSPRGDRSTGELFFGEGSRLTVL.

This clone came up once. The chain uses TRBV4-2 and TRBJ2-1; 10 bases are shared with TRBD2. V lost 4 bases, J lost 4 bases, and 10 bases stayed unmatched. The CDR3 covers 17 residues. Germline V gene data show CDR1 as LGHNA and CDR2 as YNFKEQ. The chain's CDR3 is CASSPEPSGGIYNEQFF. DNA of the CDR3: TGTGCCAGCAGCCCAGAACCTAGCGGGGGTATATACAATGAGCAGTTCTTC.

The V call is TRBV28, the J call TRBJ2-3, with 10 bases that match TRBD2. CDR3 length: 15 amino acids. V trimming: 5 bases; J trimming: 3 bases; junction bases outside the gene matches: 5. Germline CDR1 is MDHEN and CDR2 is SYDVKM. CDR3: CASSPAAGGTDTQYF. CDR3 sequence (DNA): TGTGCCAGCAGTCCCGCAGCGGGGGGGACAGATACGCAGTATTTT.

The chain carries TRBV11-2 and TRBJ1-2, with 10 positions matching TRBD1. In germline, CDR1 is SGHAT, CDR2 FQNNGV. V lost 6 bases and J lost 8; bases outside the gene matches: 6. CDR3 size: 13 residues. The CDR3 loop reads CASRRDRGHGYTF. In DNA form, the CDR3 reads TGTGCCAGCAGACGAGACAGGGGGCACGGCTACACCTTC.

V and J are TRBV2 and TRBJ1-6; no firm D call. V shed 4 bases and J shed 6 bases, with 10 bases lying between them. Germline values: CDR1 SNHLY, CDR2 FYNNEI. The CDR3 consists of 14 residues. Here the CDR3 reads CASSVTPINSPLHF. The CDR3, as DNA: TGTGCCAGCAGTGTGACTCCTATTAATTCACCCCTCCACTTT.

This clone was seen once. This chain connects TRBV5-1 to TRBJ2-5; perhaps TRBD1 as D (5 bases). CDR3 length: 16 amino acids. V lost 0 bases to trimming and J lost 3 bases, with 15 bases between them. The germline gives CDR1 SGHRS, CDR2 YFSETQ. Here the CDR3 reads CASSLAPTVSEETQYF. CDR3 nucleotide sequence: TGCGCCAGCAGCTTGGCCCCGACAGTAAGTGAAGAGACCCAGTACTTC. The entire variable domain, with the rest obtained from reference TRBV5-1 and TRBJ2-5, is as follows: KAGVTQTPRYLIKTRGQQVTLSCSPISGHRSVSWYQQTPGQGLQFLFEYFSETQRNKGNFPGRFSGRQFSNSRSEMNVSTLELGDSALYLCASSLAPTVSEETQYFGPGTRLLVL.

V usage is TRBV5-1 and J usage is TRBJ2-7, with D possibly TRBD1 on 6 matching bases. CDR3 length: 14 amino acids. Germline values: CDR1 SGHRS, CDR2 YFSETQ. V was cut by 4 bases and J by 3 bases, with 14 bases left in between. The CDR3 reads CASSRTDMYYEQYF. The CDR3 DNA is TGCGCCAGCAGCCGGACAGATATGTACTACGAGCAGTACTTC.

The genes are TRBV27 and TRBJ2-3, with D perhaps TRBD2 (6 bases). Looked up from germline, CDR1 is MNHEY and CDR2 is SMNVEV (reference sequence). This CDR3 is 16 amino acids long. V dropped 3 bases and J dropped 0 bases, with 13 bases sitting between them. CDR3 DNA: TGTGCCAGCAGTTTGGCTTTTGCGGGAAGCACAGATACGCAGTATTTT. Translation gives CASSLAFAGSTDTQYF.

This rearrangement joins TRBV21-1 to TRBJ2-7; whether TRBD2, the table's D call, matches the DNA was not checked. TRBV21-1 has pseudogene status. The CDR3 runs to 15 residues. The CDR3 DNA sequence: TGTGCCAGCAGCAAAGGCTCGGGGGGCCCCTACGAGCAGTACGTC. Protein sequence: CASSKGSGGPYEQYV.

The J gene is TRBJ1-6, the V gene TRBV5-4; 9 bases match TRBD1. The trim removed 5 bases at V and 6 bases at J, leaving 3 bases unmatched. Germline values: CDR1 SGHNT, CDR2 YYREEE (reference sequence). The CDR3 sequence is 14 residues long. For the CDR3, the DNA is TGTGCCAGCAGACCGGGACAGGGTAATTCACCCCTCCACTTT. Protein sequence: CASRPGQGNSPLHF.

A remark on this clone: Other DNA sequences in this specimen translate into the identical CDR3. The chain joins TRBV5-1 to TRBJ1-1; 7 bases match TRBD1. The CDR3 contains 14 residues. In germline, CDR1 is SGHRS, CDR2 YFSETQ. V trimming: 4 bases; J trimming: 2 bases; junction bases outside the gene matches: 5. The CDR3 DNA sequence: TGCGCCAGCAGCCAGGGGACAGAAAACACTGAAGCTTTCTTT. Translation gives CASSQGTENTEAFF.